This entry lists 14 T cell receptor beta chains sequenced from one sample in a study of CXCR3-negative and CXCR3-positive naive CD8 T cells. These receptors are not linked to any known antigen. 5' RACE with UMI labels generated the TRB cDNA libraries. TCRdb re-called the 5' RACE reads; one entry per CDR3 protein, DNA not given. This sample's table has 130,000 to 150,000 distinct CDR3 sequences. Findings and caveats of the study: CXCR3-negative naive cells had less hydrophobic TRB CDR3s than did CXCR3-positive naive cells.

Sequenced input: naive CXCR3+ CD8+ T cells from blood. As for subset: CD45RO-CCR7+CD27+CD95- naive CD8+ T cells expressing CXCR3 (TNR3+). The origin of the receptors is a human donor in good health. Some clones in this sample may be carry-over from other donors' samples.

The CDR3 spells CASSYGNNEQFF. The chain joins TRBV6-5 to TRBJ2-1. CDR1 and CDR2 from the germline V gene are MNHEY and SVGAGI. The CDR3 has 12 amino acids.

The gene calls are TRBV9 and TRBJ1-2. CDR3 size: 14 residues. CDR1 is SGDLS and CDR2 is YYNGEE in the germline V gene. CDR3: CASSESNSFYGYTF.

The CDR3: CASSPQRGTTNTGELFF. The rearrangement joins TRBV7-2 to TRBJ2-2; checking the TCRdb D call of TRBD1 is not possible without DNA. The V gene's germline CDR1 is SGHTA and CDR2 FQGNSA. The CDR3 loop spans 17 amino acids. Using reference TRBV7-2 and TRBJ2-2 for the parts outside the CDR3, the full variable domain is GAGVSQSPSNKVTEKGKDVELRCDPISGHTALYWYRQSLGQGLEFLIYFQGNSAPDKSGLPSDRFSAERTGGSVSTLTIQRTQQEDSAVYLCASSPQRGTTNTGELFFGEGSRLTVL.

The gene calls are TRBV4-3 and TRBJ2-1; absent DNA, TCRdb's TRBD2 call cannot be checked. This CDR3 is 15 amino acids long. Looked up from germline, CDR1 is LGHNA and CDR2 is YSLEER. Here the CDR3 reads CASSQLRDFYNEQFF.

This chain uses TRBV5-5 with TRBJ2-4; the TRBD1 assignment by TCRdb is unverifiable without DNA. The CDR3 has 17 residues. Germline CDR1 reads SGHKS; CDR2 reads YYEKEE (reference sequence). CDR3 in amino acids: CASSRGGGGEVKNIQYF.

This chain joins TRBV21-1 and TRBJ1-4; the TCRdb D gene call, TRBD1, has no DNA to confirm it. TRBV21-1 is described as a pseudogene. The CDR3 consists of 19 residues. CDR3 amino acids: CASSKPIPKRTGLYGKLFF.

The gene calls are TRBV7-9 and TRBJ2-1; with no DNA, the TCRdb D assignment of TRBD1 cannot be verified. The CDR3 contains 15 residues. Per the germline V gene, CDR1 is SEHNR and CDR2 is FQNEAQ (reference sequence). CDR3 in amino acids: CASRSAGGNYNEQFF.

This chain uses TRBV19 with TRBJ2-1. This CDR3 has 15 residues. Per germline, CDR1 LNHDA and CDR2 SQIVND (reference sequence). The CDR3 is CASSIPTSSYNEQFF.

The CDR3 loop reads CASSFSGTGKSDYEQYF. The V and J genes are TRBV28 and TRBJ2-7; TCRdb indicates TRBD1, and absent DNA this call remains unverified. The CDR3 runs 17 residues. CDR1 MDHEN and CDR2 SYDVKM come from the germline V gene.

The J gene is TRBJ1-1, the V gene TRBV29-1. Germline CDR1 SQVTM, CDR2 ANQGSEA. The CDR3 covers 15 residues. The CDR3: CSVPPGGPGGDEAFF.

The chain uses TRBV7-9 and TRBJ2-1; TCRdb designates TRBD2, a call that cannot be tested without DNA. The CDR3 is 14 residues long. Germline CDR1 reads SEHNR; CDR2 reads FQNEAQ (reference sequence). This CDR3 reads CASSSLAGADEQFF. The variable domain in full, completed from reference TRBV7-9 and TRBJ2-1, reads DTGVSQNPRHKITKRGQNVTFRCDPISEHNRLYWYRQTLGQGPEFLTYFQNEAQLEKSRLLSDRFSAERPKGSFSTLEIQRTEQGDSAMYLCASSSLAGADEQFFGPGTRLTVL.

The gene calls are TRBV28 and TRBJ2-3; TCRdb's assignment of TRBD1 cannot be checked, as there is no DNA. The germline CDR1 and CDR2 sequences are MDHEN and SYDVKM. The CDR3 runs 15 residues. The CDR3: CANITGITSTDTQYF. The full variable domain, completed using reference TRBV28 and TRBJ2-3, is DVKVTQSSRYLVKRTGEKVFLECVQDMDHENMFWYRQDPGLGLRLIYFSYDVKMKEKGDIPEGYSVSREKKERFSLILESASTNQTSMYLCANITGITSTDTQYFGPGTRLTVL.

The rearrangement joins TRBV28 to TRBJ2-3; TCRdb's D call, TRBD1, is unchecked because there is no DNA. Per the germline V gene, CDR1 is MDHEN and CDR2 is SYDVKM. CDR3 length: 16 amino acids. CDR3 amino acids: CASSPLGEPYTDTQYF.

The chain has TRBV6-1 and TRBJ2-4; with no DNA, the TCRdb D assignment of TRBD1 cannot be verified. Germline CDR1 and CDR2: MNHNS and SASEGT. The CDR3 runs 17 residues. CDR3 sequence: CASRPLSWVDRKNIQYF.